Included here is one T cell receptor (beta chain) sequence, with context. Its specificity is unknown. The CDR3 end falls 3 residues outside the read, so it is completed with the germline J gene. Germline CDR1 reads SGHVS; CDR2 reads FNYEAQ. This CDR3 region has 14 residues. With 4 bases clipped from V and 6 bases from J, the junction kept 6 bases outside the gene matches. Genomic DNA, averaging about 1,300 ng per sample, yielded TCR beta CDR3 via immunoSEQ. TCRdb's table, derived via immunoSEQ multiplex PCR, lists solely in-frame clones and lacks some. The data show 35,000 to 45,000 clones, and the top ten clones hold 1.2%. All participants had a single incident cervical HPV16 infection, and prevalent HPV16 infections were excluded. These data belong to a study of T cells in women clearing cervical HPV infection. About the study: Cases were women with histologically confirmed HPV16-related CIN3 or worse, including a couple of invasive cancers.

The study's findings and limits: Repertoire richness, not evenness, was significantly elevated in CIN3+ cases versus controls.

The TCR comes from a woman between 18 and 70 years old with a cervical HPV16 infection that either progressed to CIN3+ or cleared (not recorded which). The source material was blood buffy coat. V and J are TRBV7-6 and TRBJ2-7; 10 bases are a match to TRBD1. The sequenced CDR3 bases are TGTGCCAGCAGCTACAGACAGGGGGCCTTCGAG. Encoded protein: CASSYRQGAFE. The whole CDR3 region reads CASSYRQGAFEQYF.